The rows below give T cell receptor beta chains drawn from one sample of a study of T cell responses to AZD1222 COVID-19 vaccine. Only in-frame clones appear in the TCRdb table, and some are missing; sequencing was by immunoSEQ multiplex PCR. Altogether around 150,000 clones are present, over 85% being singletons, with the ten largest covering more than 5%. The sequenced sample was peripheral blood, obtained on day 0 of AZD1222 vaccination. These receptors all stem from an adult in good health. The CDR3 runs from the conserved cysteine through the conserved F or W. The D gene is left open where the match is weak. The size field is filled for only some rows; it gives once, few, many or a size class.

>TRBV3-1/TRBV3-2|13|-|TRBJ1-1|-
TGTGCCAGCAGCCAAATTATGGGACCTGAAGCTTTCTTT
CASSQIMGPEAFF
>TRBV5-1|14|-|TRBJ2-7|-
TGCGCCAGCAAATCCCAAGGGGGGGCCTACGAGCAGTACTTC
CASKSQGGAYEQYF
>TRBV15|16|TRBD1|TRBJ2-7|once
TGTGCCACCAGCAGAGCTGTAGGACAGGGGTTAAACGAGCAGTACTTC
CATSRAVGQGLNEQYF
>TRBV11-2|17|TRBD1|TRBJ2-2|-
TGTGCCAGCAGCTTAACAGGGGGCGCCTATTACACCGGGGAGCTGTTTTTT
CASSLTGGAYYTGELFF
>TRBV7-2|15|TRBD2|TRBJ2-7|once
TGTGCCAGCAGCTTAGAAACTAGCGGGAACTACGAGCAGTACTTC
CASSLETSGNYEQYF
>TRBV24-1|15|-|TRBJ1-5|-
TGTGCCACCAGTGATTCCGGGCCGAAGAATCAGCCCCAGCATTTT
CATSDSGPKNQPQHF
>TRBV7-6|15|TRBD2|TRBJ2-3|-
TGTGCCAGCAGCGAACGGAGCGGGGGGGCACCCACGCAGTATTTT
CASSERSGGAPTQYF
>TRBV28|12|-|TRBJ2-1|-
TGTGCCAGCAGTTACAGGTGGGATGAGCAGTTCTTC
CASSYRWDEQFF
>TRBV7-9|16|TRBD1|TRBJ2-1|-
TGTGCCAGCAGCGATGGGACAGGGGGCTCCTACAATGAGCAGTTCTTC
CASSDGTGGSYNEQFF
>TRBV28|14|-|TRBJ2-2|once
TGTGCCAGCAGTCCCCCGAGTGAGACCGGGGAGCTGTTTTTT
CASSPPSETGELFF
>TRBV10-3|17|-|TRBJ1-6|-
TGTGCCATCAGCACCGGGCCGAACAGAAACTATAATTCACCCCTCCACTTT
CAISTGPNRNYNSPLHF
>TRBV15|13|-|TRBJ1-1|-
TGTGCCACCAGCGCAGGGGTTCCAACTGAAGCTTTCTTT
CATSAGVPTEAFF
>TRBV7-8|15|-|TRBJ2-5|-
TGTGCCAGCAGCTCCCCGTTGACAGTACAAGAGACCCAGTACTTC
CASSSPLTVQETQYF
>TRBV19|18|-|TRBJ1-5|-
TGTGCCAGTAGTATGGACGGATTTGCCCGTGATGTCAATCAGCCCCAGCATTTT
CASSMDGFARDVNQPQHF
>TRBV25-1|15|-|TRBJ1-1|-
TGTGCCAGCAGTGAATGGGCAGCCATGAACACTGAAGCTTTCTTT
CASSEWAAMNTEAFF
>TRBV13|16|TRBD2|TRBJ2-1|-
TGTGCCAGCAGCTTAGTCCTAGCGGGGCTATACAATGAGCAGTTCTTC
CASSLVLAGLYNEQFF
>TRBV5-1|14|TRBD1|TRBJ2-7|-
TGCGCCAGCAGCCCAGGACAGGGGGCTTACGAGCAGTACTTC
CASSPGQGAYEQYF
>TRBV2|14|TRBD1|TRBJ2-5|-
TGTGCCAGCAGTGAAGAAACAGGGGAAGAGACCCAGTACTTC
CASSEETGEETQYF
>TRBV7-2|14|TRBD1|TRBJ2-1|-
TGTGCCAGCAGCCCCGACAGGGGCTACAATGAGCAGTTCTTC
CASSPDRGYNEQFF